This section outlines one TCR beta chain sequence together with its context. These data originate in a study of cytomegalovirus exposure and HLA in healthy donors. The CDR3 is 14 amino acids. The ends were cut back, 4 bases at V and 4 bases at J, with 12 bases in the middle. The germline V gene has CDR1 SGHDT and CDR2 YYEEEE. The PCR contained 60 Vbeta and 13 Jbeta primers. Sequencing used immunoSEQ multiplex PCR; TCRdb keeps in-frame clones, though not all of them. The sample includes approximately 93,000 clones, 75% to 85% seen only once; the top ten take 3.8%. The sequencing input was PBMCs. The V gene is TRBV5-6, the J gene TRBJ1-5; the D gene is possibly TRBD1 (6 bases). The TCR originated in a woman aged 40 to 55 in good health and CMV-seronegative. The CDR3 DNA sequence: TGTGCCAGCAGCAGAGAACAGGGAAATCAGCCCCAGCATTTT. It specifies CASSREQGNQPQHF.